This is a list of T cell receptor beta chains from one sample in a study of CD8 T cells in ankylosing spondylitis. TCRdb re-called the 5' RACE reads with MiXCR, one entry per CDR3 protein. The sample contains around 220,000 distinct CDR3 sequences, 15% to 20% of which appear only once. Source material: blood, either unsorted or a sorted T cell fraction (not recorded which). These receptors all stem from a male donor with ankylosing spondylitis. CDR3s include the opening cysteine and the closing phenylalanine or tryptophan. D genes are given only for firm matches. Size is stated for part of the rows, as once, few or many counts, or as a class when the clone is expanded.

TRBD2	TRBV12-3/TRBV12-4	TRBJ2-3	few	TGTGCCAGCAGTTTTATTGGACTAGGGCTCACAGATACGCAGTATTTT	CASSFIGLGLTDTQYF
TRBD2	TRBV12-3/TRBV12-4	TRBJ2-3	few	TGTGCCAGCAGTTGGACTAGCGGGAGGGCCGTCGCAGATACGCAGTATTTT	CASSWTSGRAVADTQYF
-	TRBV29-1	TRBJ1-1	-	TGCAGCGTTGAGGGGAGGGACACGAACACTGAAGCTTTCTTT	CSVEGRDTNTEAFF
TRBD2	TRBV4-2	TRBJ2-5	few	TGTGCCAGCAGCCAAGATGCGGGGGGGAACGTTCAAGAGACCCAGTACTTC	CASSQDAGGNVQETQYF
-	TRBV27	TRBJ1-5	-	TGTGCCAGCAGTCCGCTGGGGGACGGCAATAGCAATCAGCCCCAGCATTTT	CASSPLGDGNSNQPQHF
-	TRBV27	TRBJ2-6	few	TGTGCCAGCAGTTTAGAGGGGTCCGGGGCCAACGTCCTGACTTTC	CASSLEGSGANVLTF
-	TRBV19	TRBJ1-5	few	TGTGCCAGTAGTATAGGGACAGACAATCAGCCCCAGCATTTT	CASSIGTDNQPQHF
-	TRBV7-9	TRBJ2-1	-	TGTGCCAGCAGCTCCACGGAGCCCCTGAGCTCCTACAATGAGCAGTTCTTC	CASSSTEPLSSYNEQFF
TRBD2	TRBV7-9	TRBJ2-5	few	TGTGCCAGCAGCCCCCTAGCGGGGGTCTTGGAGACCCAGTACTTC	CASSPLAGVLETQYF
-	TRBV3-1	TRBJ1-1	-	TGTGCCAGCAGCCAAGATGGCAGGCTGTGGACTGAAGCTTTCTTT	CASSQDGRLWTEAFF
-	TRBV18	TRBJ1-2	-	TGTGCCAGCTCACCGGGGGACGGTGGAAGAAATGGCTACACCTTC	CASSPGDGGRNGYTF
-	TRBV19	TRBJ2-7	few	TGTGCCAGTCAAACAGGGAGCGAGCAGTACTTC	CASQTGSEQYF
-	TRBV19	TRBJ2-5	-	TGTGCCAGTAGTACATCTTCCAGACGGACGCCCCAAGAGACCCAGTACTTC	CASSTSSRRTPQETQYF
-	TRBV6-2/TRBV6-3	TRBJ2-1	-	TGTGCCAGCAGTTACGTCAACAGAAGCCTGTACAATGAGCAGTTCTTC	CASSYVNRSLYNEQFF
-	TRBV2	TRBJ2-7	-	TGTGCCAGCAGCTACAGGGCCTACGAGCAGTACTTC	CASSYRAYEQYF
-	TRBV20-1	TRBJ2-7	-	TGCAGTGCTACCAACCCAATCCGTAGCGGTCCTTCCCCCTACGAGCAGTACTTC	CSATNPIRSGPSPYEQYF
-	TRBV4-3	TRBJ1-1	many	TGCGCCAGCAGCCAAGATAGGGGGTGGGGAACTGAAGCTTTCTTT	CASSQDRGWGTEAFF
TRBD1	TRBV12-3/TRBV12-4	TRBJ2-1	many	TGTGCCAGCAGTTGGACAGGGGCTGAGCAGTTCTTC	CASSWTGAEQFF
-	TRBV2	TRBJ1-1	-	TGTGCCAGCAGTGAAGGAGACAGGAGGGACACTGAAGCTTTCTTT	CASSEGDRRDTEAFF
-	TRBV4-2	TRBJ2-7	few	TGTGCCAGCAGCCAAGATCAGACTACCTACGAGCAGTACTTC	CASSQDQTTYEQYF
-	TRBV6-1	TRBJ2-7	-	TGTGCCAGCAGGAGACTAGTTGTTCCTGGATTGGGCTCCTACGAGCAGTACTTC	CASRRLVVPGLGSYEQYF
-	TRBV7-8	TRBJ1-1	-	TGTGCCAGCAGTACAGGGTTTTTGGACACTGAAGCTTTCTTT	CASSTGFLDTEAFF
-	TRBV12-3/TRBV12-4	TRBJ1-2	few	TGTGCCAGCAGTCCAGGGTTGGACTATGGCTACACCTTC	CASSPGLDYGYTF
TRBD1	TRBV3-1	TRBJ2-7	few	TGTGCCAGCAGCCAAGGACAGGGCTTTGGGGAGCAGTACTTC	CASSQGQGFGEQYF
-	TRBV4-3	TRBJ2-3	many	TGCGCCAGCAGCCCAACCACTAGCACAGATACGCAGTATTTT	CASSPTTSTDTQYF
-	TRBV11-2	TRBJ2-5	-	TGTGCCAGCAGCACGGGGCTAGCCTGGGAGACCCAGTACTTC	CASSTGLAWETQYF
-	TRBV4-1	TRBJ2-3	many	TGCGCCAGCAGCCAAGAGAGCGTCTGGGACCCACACGACAGCACAGATACGCAGTATTTT	CASSQESVWDPHDSTDTQYF
-	TRBV12-3/TRBV12-4	TRBJ2-7	many	TGTGCCAGCAGTTTGGGCTACGAGCAGTACTTC	CASSLGYEQYF
-	TRBV14	TRBJ2-7	few	TGTGCCAGCAGCCATTTTGGGACCGGCCGGGGACCTCTCGGATACGAGCAGTACTTC	CASSHFGTGRGPLGYEQYF
TRBD1	TRBV6-1	TRBJ1-5	-	TGTGCCAGCAGGGAAGGGACAGGGAACAATCAGCCCCAGCATTTT	CASREGTGNNQPQHF
-	TRBV12-3/TRBV12-4	TRBJ2-3	-	TGTGCCAGCGGGGGAGATTCCCAGTATTTT	CASGGDSQYF
TRBD1	TRBV2	TRBJ1-3	few	TGTGCCAGCAGTGACGGACAGGACTCTGGAAACACCATATATTTT	CASSDGQDSGNTIYF
-	TRBV15	TRBJ2-1	-	TGTGCCACCAGCAGAGAAAACAGTTACAATGAGCAGTTCTTC	CATSRENSYNEQFF
-	TRBV27	TRBJ2-7	-	TGTGCCAGCAGTTCGGCTGCGGGACTCCTTCCATACGAGCAGTACTTC	CASSSAAGLLPYEQYF
TRBD2	TRBV12-3/TRBV12-4	TRBJ2-7	few	TGTGCCAGCAGCCCCAGCGGGATCCCCTACGAGCAGTACTTC	CASSPSGIPYEQYF
-	TRBV12-3/TRBV12-4	TRBJ2-1	-	TGTGCCAGCAGTGGGGTGGGCGATGAGCAGTTCTTC	CASSGVGDEQFF
-	TRBV4-1	TRBJ1-1	few	TGCGCCAGCAGTCAAGCCAGGGGCACTGAAGCTTTCTTT	CASSQARGTEAFF
TRBD1	TRBV19	TRBJ2-2	few	TGTGCCAGTAGTATCGGGACAGGGGTTAACACCGGGGAGCTGTTTTTT	CASSIGTGVNTGELFF
TRBD2	TRBV18	TRBJ2-2	-	TGTGCCAGCCACACTAGCGGGAACACCGGGGAGCTGTTTTTT	CASHTSGNTGELFF
TRBD1	TRBV6-1	TRBJ1-2	-	TGTGCCAGCAGTGAAGCGGACAGGATAAGCTACACCTTC	CASSEADRISYTF
-	TRBV4-1	TRBJ1-1	-	TGCGCCAGCAGCCAAGATTTGCAGAAGAACACTGAAGCTTTCTTT	CASSQDLQKNTEAFF
-	TRBV9	TRBJ1-2	-	TGTGCCAGCAGCGTACCAGGGGCCTATGGCTACACCTTC	CASSVPGAYGYTF
TRBD1	TRBV2	TRBJ1-2	-	TGTGCCAGCAGTGAAGTGGACAGGGGCTATGGCTACACCTTC	CASSEVDRGYGYTF
TRBD2	TRBV29-1	TRBJ2-1	-	TGCAGCGTTGATGGTAGCGGGGGGGAGGATTACAATGAGCAGTTCTTC	CSVDGSGGEDYNEQFF
-	TRBV4-1	TRBJ1-1	few	TGCGCCAGCAGTCAGATGCGGGGGGAGACCGGGAGCACTGAAGCTTTCTTT	CASSQMRGETGSTEAFF
-	TRBV12-3/TRBV12-4	TRBJ2-5	few	TGTGCCAGCAGTTCGGGAACCGGGACTCTCCAAGAGACCCAGTACTTC	CASSSGTGTLQETQYF
-	TRBV12-3/TRBV12-4	TRBJ1-1	many	TGTGCCAGCAACCTCAGGAACACTGAAGCTTTCTTT	CASNLRNTEAFF
-	TRBV27	TRBJ2-1	-	TGTGCCAGCAGTTTATCGTTCGGGGGCCCTAAGGACAATGAGCAGTTCTTC	CASSLSFGGPKDNEQFF
TRBD2	TRBV12-3/TRBV12-4	TRBJ2-1	few	TGTGCCAGCAGTTTGGCGGCTAGCGGGAGGACAAATGAGCAGTTCTTC	CASSLAASGRTNEQFF
-	TRBV20-1	TRBJ2-7	-	TGCAGTGCTAGAGAGGGGAGCTCCTACGAGCAGTACTTC	CSAREGSSYEQYF
-	TRBV12-3/TRBV12-4	TRBJ2-5	few	TGTGCCAGCAGTTTTAAGGCTGGGCAAGAGACCCAGTACTTC	CASSFKAGQETQYF
-	TRBV13	TRBJ1-1	-	TGTGCCAGCAGCTTAGGGGACGTTGAAGCTTTCTTT	CASSLGDVEAFF
TRBD1	TRBV20-1	TRBJ2-1	-	TGCAGTGCTAGAGACCTCAGGGGGCCAACCTACAATGAGCAGTTCTTC	CSARDLRGPTYNEQFF
-	TRBV15	TRBJ2-3	few	TGTGCCACCAGCAGAACGGGACTCAACACAGATACGCAGTATTTT	CATSRTGLNTDTQYF
-	TRBV4-1	TRBJ1-1	-	TGCGCCAGCAGCCCGCGCAGGGACGGCCCCATGAACACTGAAGCTTTCTTT	CASSPRRDGPMNTEAFF